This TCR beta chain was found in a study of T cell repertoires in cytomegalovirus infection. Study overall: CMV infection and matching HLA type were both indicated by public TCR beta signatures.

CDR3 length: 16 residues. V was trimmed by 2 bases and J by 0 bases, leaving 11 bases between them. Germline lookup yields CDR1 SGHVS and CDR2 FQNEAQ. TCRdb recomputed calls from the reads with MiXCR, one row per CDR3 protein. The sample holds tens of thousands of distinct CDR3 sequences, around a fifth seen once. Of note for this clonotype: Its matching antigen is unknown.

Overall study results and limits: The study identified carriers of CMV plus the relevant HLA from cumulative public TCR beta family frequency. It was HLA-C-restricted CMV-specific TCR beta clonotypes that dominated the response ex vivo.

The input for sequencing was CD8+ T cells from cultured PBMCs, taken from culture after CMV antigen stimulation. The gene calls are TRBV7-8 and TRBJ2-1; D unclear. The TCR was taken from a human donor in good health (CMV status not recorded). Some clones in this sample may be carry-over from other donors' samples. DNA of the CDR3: TGTGCCAGCAGCTTAAGTGCACCCTCCTCCTACAATGAGCAGTTCTTC. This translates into CASSLSAPSSYNEQFF.